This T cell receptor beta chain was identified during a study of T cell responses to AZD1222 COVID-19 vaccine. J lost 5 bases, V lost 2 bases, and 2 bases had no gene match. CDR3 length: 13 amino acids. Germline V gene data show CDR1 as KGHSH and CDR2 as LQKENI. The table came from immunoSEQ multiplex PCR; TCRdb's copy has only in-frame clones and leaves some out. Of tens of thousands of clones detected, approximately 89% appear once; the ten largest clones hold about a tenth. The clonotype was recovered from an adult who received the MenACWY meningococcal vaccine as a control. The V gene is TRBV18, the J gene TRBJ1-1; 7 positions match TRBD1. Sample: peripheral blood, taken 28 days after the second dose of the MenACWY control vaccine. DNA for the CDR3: TGTGCCAGCTCACCAGACAGGGCGACTGAAGCTTTCTTT. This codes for CASSPDRATEAFF.